This is a list of T cell receptor beta chains from one sample in a study of T cell responses to AZD1222 COVID-19 vaccine. Method: immunoSEQ multiplex PCR; TCRdb's copy keeps in-frame clones and lacks some. Here the sample spans more than 100,000 clones, 65% to 90% being singletons. This material consisted of peripheral blood, taken 28 days after the second dose of the MenACWY control vaccine. These receptor sequences come from an adult who received the MenACWY meningococcal vaccine as a control. Each CDR3 is given with its conserved first and last residue. The D gene is left open where the match is weak. Size values are once, few and many counts, or a class for expanded clones, and some rows have none.

V gene: TRBV7-3
clone size: NA
J gene: TRBJ2-5
CDR3 length: 14
D gene: NA
CDR3 protein: CASSLTGGPETQYF
CDR3 DNA: TGTGCCAGCAGCTTAACGGGAGGTCCGGAGACCCAGTACTTC

V gene: TRBV11-1
clone size: NA
J gene: TRBJ2-3
CDR3 length: 15
D gene: NA
CDR3 protein: CASSGLHSSTDTQYF
CDR3 DNA: TGTGCCAGCAGCGGACTACACTCTAGCACAGATACGCAGTATTTT

V gene: TRBV4-3
clone size: NA
J gene: TRBJ2-3
CDR3 length: 15
D gene: NA
CDR3 protein: CASSQEWPGADTQYF
CDR3 DNA: TGCGCCAGCAGCCAAGAATGGCCGGGGGCAGATACGCAGTATTTT

V gene: TRBV6-5
clone size: few
J gene: TRBJ1-2
CDR3 length: 15
D gene: TRBD1
CDR3 protein: CASSLQGDHSYGYTF
CDR3 DNA: TGTGCCAGCAGCCTCCAGGGGGACCATAGCTATGGCTACACCTTC

V gene: TRBV2
clone size: NA
J gene: TRBJ1-2
CDR3 length: 14
D gene: TRBD1
CDR3 protein: CASSDWTGNYGYTF
CDR3 DNA: TGTGCCAGCAGTGATTGGACAGGGAACTATGGCTACACCTTC

V gene: TRBV14
clone size: NA
J gene: TRBJ1-1
CDR3 length: 14
D gene: NA
CDR3 protein: CASSPLTRNTEAFF
CDR3 DNA: TGTGCCAGCAGCCCCCTGACCCGGAACACTGAAGCTTTCTTT

V gene: TRBV14
clone size: NA
J gene: TRBJ2-1
CDR3 length: 15
D gene: NA
CDR3 protein: CASSQEWAQRLGQFF
CDR3 DNA: TGTGCCAGCAGCCAAGAATGGGCCCAGCGACTAGGGCAGTTCTTC

V gene: TRBV19
clone size: NA
J gene: TRBJ2-1
CDR3 length: 12
D gene: NA
CDR3 protein: CASSISIGEQFF
CDR3 DNA: TGTGCCAGTAGTATCTCAATCGGGGAGCAGTTCTTC

V gene: TRBV5-1
clone size: NA
J gene: TRBJ2-3
CDR3 length: 17
D gene: TRBD2
CDR3 protein: CASSLASLAGKVDTQYF
CDR3 DNA: TGCGCCAGCAGCTTGGCTTCACTAGCGGGGAAAGTGGATACGCAGTATTTT

V gene: TRBV28
clone size: NA
J gene: TRBJ2-3
CDR3 length: 16
D gene: TRBD2
CDR3 protein: CAAPPSGGANTDTQYF
CDR3 DNA: TGTGCCGCCCCTCCTAGCGGGGGGGCCAACACAGATACGCAGTATTTT

V gene: TRBV6-6
clone size: NA
J gene: TRBJ1-3
CDR3 length: 16
D gene: NA
CDR3 protein: CASSYSTGTPGNTIYF
CDR3 DNA: TGTGCCAGCAGTTACTCGACTGGGACCCCCGGAAACACCATATATTTT

V gene: TRBV10-3
clone size: few
J gene: TRBJ2-3
CDR3 length: 18
D gene: NA
CDR3 protein: CAISEPFLTAKGADTQYF
CDR3 DNA: TGTGCCATCAGTGAGCCCTTTCTGACGGCCAAAGGGGCAGATACGCAGTATTTT

V gene: TRBV6-1
clone size: NA
J gene: TRBJ1-1
CDR3 length: 16
D gene: NA
CDR3 protein: CASSEGGTARGTEAFF
CDR3 DNA: TGTGCCAGCAGTGAAGGTGGGACGGCTCGGGGCACTGAAGCTTTCTTT

V gene: TRBV19
clone size: NA
J gene: TRBJ2-1
CDR3 length: 12
D gene: NA
CDR3 protein: CASSQNGNEQFF
CDR3 DNA: TGTGCCAGTAGTCAGAATGGCAATGAGCAGTTCTTC

V gene: TRBV19
clone size: NA
J gene: TRBJ1-5
CDR3 length: 15
D gene: NA
CDR3 protein: CASIKKGTLNQPQHF
CDR3 DNA: TGTGCCAGTATAAAAAAGGGGACCCTTAATCAGCCCCAGCATTTT

V gene: TRBV4-1
clone size: NA
J gene: TRBJ1-2
CDR3 length: 17
D gene: TRBD1
CDR3 protein: CASSQTPGTGKNYGYTF
CDR3 DNA: TGCGCCAGCAGCCAGACGCCGGGGACAGGAAAAAACTATGGCTACACCTTC

V gene: TRBV15
clone size: once
J gene: TRBJ2-1
CDR3 length: 16
D gene: TRBD1
CDR3 protein: CATSSLQGLGLNEQFF
CDR3 DNA: TGTGCCACCAGCAGCTTACAGGGGCTTGGGCTCAATGAGCAGTTCTTC

V gene: TRBV7-3
clone size: once
J gene: TRBJ2-3
CDR3 length: 19
D gene: NA
CDR3 protein: CASSLIPFSVRFSTDTQYF
CDR3 DNA: TGTGCCAGCAGCTTAATTCCCTTTTCAGTGCGGTTTAGCACAGATACGCAGTATTTT

V gene: TRBV30
clone size: NA
J gene: TRBJ1-5
CDR3 length: 9
D gene: NA
CDR3 protein: CAWSRDGHF
CDR3 DNA: TGTGCCTGGAGTCGGGACGGGCATTTT

V gene: TRBV11-3
clone size: NA
J gene: TRBJ2-2
CDR3 length: 15
D gene: NA
CDR3 protein: CASSLDRAGTGELFF
CDR3 DNA: TGTGCCAGCAGCTTAGATCGGGCCGGGACCGGGGAGCTGTTTTTT

V gene: TRBV7-6
clone size: NA
J gene: TRBJ1-4
CDR3 length: 12
D gene: TRBD1
CDR3 protein: CAPRGGNEKLFF
CDR3 DNA: TGTGCCCCCAGGGGGGGGAATGAAAAACTGTTTTTT

V gene: TRBV5-1
clone size: NA
J gene: TRBJ2-2
CDR3 length: 14
D gene: NA
CDR3 protein: CASSPDSNTGELFF
CDR3 DNA: TGCGCCAGCAGCCCCGACAGCAACACCGGGGAGCTGTTTTTT

V gene: TRBV29-1
clone size: NA
J gene: TRBJ2-1
CDR3 length: 14
D gene: TRBD2
CDR3 protein: CSVDTSASYNEQFF
CDR3 DNA: TGCAGCGTTGACACTAGCGCCTCCTACAATGAGCAGTTCTTC

V gene: TRBV11-3
clone size: NA
J gene: TRBJ2-6
CDR3 length: 14
D gene: NA
CDR3 protein: CASSPFAGANVLTF
CDR3 DNA: TGTGCCAGCAGCCCTTTTGCTGGGGCCAACGTCCTGACTTTC

V gene: TRBV5-5
clone size: NA
J gene: TRBJ2-7
CDR3 length: 15
D gene: NA
CDR3 protein: CASSDSHRTGNEQYF
CDR3 DNA: TGTGCCAGCAGCGATTCCCACAGGACTGGCAACGAGCAGTACTTC

V gene: TRBV2
clone size: NA
J gene: TRBJ2-1
CDR3 length: 15
D gene: TRBD2
CDR3 protein: CASSATSGGYNEQFF
CDR3 DNA: TGTGCCAGCAGTGCGACTAGCGGGGGCTACAATGAGCAGTTCTTC

V gene: TRBV5-6
clone size: few
J gene: TRBJ1-2
CDR3 length: 13
D gene: NA
CDR3 protein: CASRALDSYGYTF
CDR3 DNA: TGTGCCAGCAGGGCTTTGGACAGCTATGGCTACACCTTC

V gene: TRBV19
clone size: NA
J gene: TRBJ1-1
CDR3 length: 12
D gene: NA
CDR3 protein: CASSDRRSEAFF
CDR3 DNA: TGTGCCAGTAGTGACAGGAGGTCTGAAGCTTTCTTT

V gene: TRBV7-2
clone size: NA
J gene: TRBJ2-1
CDR3 length: 14
D gene: TRBD2
CDR3 protein: CASSMGLAVIEQFF
CDR3 DNA: TGTGCCAGCAGCATGGGACTAGCAGTAATCGAGCAGTTCTTC

V gene: TRBV15
clone size: NA
J gene: TRBJ1-3
CDR3 length: 13
D gene: NA
CDR3 protein: CATSRGVGNTIYF
CDR3 DNA: TGTGCCACCAGCAGAGGGGTAGGAAACACCATATATTTT

V gene: TRBV27
clone size: NA
J gene: TRBJ1-3
CDR3 length: 14
D gene: NA
CDR3 protein: CASSLDPRGDTIYF
CDR3 DNA: TGTGCCAGCAGTTTAGATCCCAGAGGAGACACCATATATTTT

V gene: TRBV5-8
clone size: NA
J gene: TRBJ2-3
CDR3 length: 16
D gene: TRBD1
CDR3 protein: CASSLIWTGATDTQYF
CDR3 DNA: TGTGCCAGCAGCTTAATCTGGACAGGGGCAACAGATACGCAGTATTTT

V gene: TRBV5-6
clone size: NA
J gene: TRBJ2-2
CDR3 length: 16
D gene: NA
CDR3 protein: CASSLDGRGIRGELFF
CDR3 DNA: TGTGCCAGCAGCTTGGACGGCAGGGGTATTAGGGGGGAGCTGTTTTTT

V gene: TRBV5-1
clone size: NA
J gene: TRBJ1-1
CDR3 length: 14
D gene: TRBD1
CDR3 protein: CASSPYRGRTEAFF
CDR3 DNA: TGCGCCAGCAGCCCTTACAGGGGGCGGACTGAAGCTTTCTTT

V gene: TRBV5-1
clone size: NA
J gene: TRBJ2-3
CDR3 length: 15
D gene: NA
CDR3 protein: CASSLATGPADTQYF
CDR3 DNA: TGCGCCAGCAGCTTAGCGACAGGCCCTGCGGATACGCAGTATTTT

V gene: TRBV28
clone size: NA
J gene: TRBJ1-3
CDR3 length: 16
D gene: NA
CDR3 protein: CASSSPRAYSGNTIYF
CDR3 DNA: TGTGCCAGCAGTTCCCCGAGGGCCTACTCTGGAAACACCATATATTTT

V gene: TRBV14
clone size: NA
J gene: TRBJ2-1
CDR3 length: 15
D gene: TRBD1
CDR3 protein: CASSRFVRDSNEQFF
CDR3 DNA: TGTGCCAGCAGCCGCTTCGTTCGGGACAGCAATGAGCAGTTCTTC

V gene: TRBV11-2
clone size: NA
J gene: TRBJ2-7
CDR3 length: 14
D gene: NA
CDR3 protein: CASSLTLSSYEQYF
CDR3 DNA: TGTGCCAGCAGCTTAACGCTCTCCTCCTACGAGCAGTACTTC

V gene: TRBV2
clone size: NA
J gene: TRBJ1-3
CDR3 length: 15
D gene: NA
CDR3 protein: CASRGALGSGNTIYF
CDR3 DNA: TGTGCCAGCAGGGGAGCGTTAGGGTCTGGAAACACCATATATTTT

V gene: TRBV2
clone size: NA
J gene: TRBJ2-2
CDR3 length: 14
D gene: TRBD1
CDR3 protein: CATTGQGYTGELFF
CDR3 DNA: TGTGCCACAACGGGACAGGGGTACACCGGGGAGCTGTTTTTT

V gene: TRBV6-1
clone size: NA
J gene: TRBJ1-5
CDR3 length: 15
D gene: NA
CDR3 protein: CASSELGGSNQPQHF
CDR3 DNA: TGTGCCAGCAGTGAGCTCGGAGGCAGCAATCAGCCCCAGCATTTT

V gene: TRBV9
clone size: NA
J gene: TRBJ1-4
CDR3 length: 14
D gene: TRBD1
CDR3 protein: CASSVTGGTEKLFF
CDR3 DNA: TGTGCCAGCAGCGTCACAGGGGGCACTGAGAAACTGTTTTTT

V gene: TRBV24-1
clone size: NA
J gene: TRBJ2-1
CDR3 length: 16
D gene: TRBD2
CDR3 protein: CATSDYGTSGRNEQFF
CDR3 DNA: TGTGCCACCAGTGACTACGGGACTAGCGGGAGGAATGAGCAGTTCTTC

V gene: TRBV20-1
clone size: once
J gene: TRBJ1-1
CDR3 length: 14
D gene: NA
CDR3 protein: CSASSRGWDTEAFF
CDR3 DNA: TGCAGTGCTAGTTCCAGGGGCTGGGACACTGAAGCTTTCTTT

V gene: TRBV15
clone size: NA
J gene: TRBJ1-3
CDR3 length: 15
D gene: TRBD1
CDR3 protein: CATSTLRQGGNTIYF
CDR3 DNA: TGTGCCACCAGCACCCTTCGACAGGGGGGAAACACCATATATTTT

V gene: TRBV11-2
clone size: NA
J gene: TRBJ1-1
CDR3 length: 15
D gene: NA
CDR3 protein: CASSLAPALNTEAFF
CDR3 DNA: TGTGCCAGCAGCTTAGCTCCGGCGTTGAACACTGAAGCTTTCTTT

V gene: TRBV5-1
clone size: NA
J gene: TRBJ2-1
CDR3 length: 12
D gene: NA
CDR3 protein: CASSMEGGEQFF
CDR3 DNA: TGCGCCAGCAGCATGGAGGGAGGTGAGCAGTTCTTC

V gene: TRBV5-1
clone size: NA
J gene: TRBJ2-7
CDR3 length: 13
D gene: NA
CDR3 protein: CASSSRDLSGQYF
CDR3 DNA: TGCGCCAGCAGCTCCCGGGACCTTTCGGGGCAGTACTTC

V gene: TRBV28
clone size: NA
J gene: TRBJ1-5
CDR3 length: 13
D gene: NA
CDR3 protein: CASRALGNQPQHF
CDR3 DNA: TGTGCCAGCAGGGCCCTGGGCAATCAGCCCCAGCATTTT

V gene: TRBV18
clone size: once
J gene: TRBJ1-5
CDR3 length: 16
D gene: NA
CDR3 protein: CASSPFSRNSNQPQHF
CDR3 DNA: TGTGCCAGCTCACCCTTCAGTAGAAATAGCAATCAGCCCCAGCATTTT

V gene: TRBV5-1
clone size: NA
J gene: TRBJ2-1
CDR3 length: 14
D gene: NA
CDR3 protein: CASSLQVGNRVMFF
CDR3 DNA: TGCGCCAGCAGCTTGCAGGTCGGAAACCGGGTCATGTTCTTC

V gene: TRBV4-1
clone size: NA
J gene: TRBJ1-2
CDR3 length: 16
D gene: TRBD1
CDR3 protein: CASSQGRDRDIWGYTF
CDR3 DNA: TGCGCCAGCAGCCAAGGCCGGGACAGGGATATTTGGGGCTACACCTTC

V gene: TRBV6-1
clone size: NA
J gene: TRBJ2-1
CDR3 length: 18
D gene: NA
CDR3 protein: CASSERPTGGGTYNEQFF
CDR3 DNA: TGTGCCAGCAGTGAAAGACCCACGGGGGGCGGGACCTACAATGAGCAGTTCTTC

V gene: TRBV27
clone size: NA
J gene: TRBJ1-5
CDR3 length: 14
D gene: NA
CDR3 protein: CASSLGRHNQPQHF
CDR3 DNA: TGTGCCAGCAGTCTCGGACGGCACAATCAGCCCCAGCATTTT

V gene: TRBV21-1
clone size: NA
J gene: TRBJ1-1
CDR3 length: 16
D gene: NA
CDR3 protein: CASSKVVGPRHTEAFF
CDR3 DNA: TGTGCCAGCAGCAAAGTAGTCGGGCCGCGTCACACTGAAGCTTTCTTT

V gene: TRBV11-3
clone size: NA
J gene: TRBJ1-1
CDR3 length: 13
D gene: NA
CDR3 protein: CASSLGARTEAFF
CDR3 DNA: TGTGCCAGCAGCTTGGGGGCGAGGACTGAAGCTTTCTTT

V gene: TRBV7-2
clone size: NA
J gene: TRBJ2-1
CDR3 length: 21
D gene: NA
CDR3 protein: CASSLARWASGPRSSYNEQFF
CDR3 DNA: TGTGCCAGCAGCTTAGCGCGGTGGGCCAGCGGGCCTCGAAGCTCCTACAATGAGCAGTTCTTC

V gene: TRBV14
clone size: NA
J gene: TRBJ2-2
CDR3 length: 16
D gene: TRBD2
CDR3 protein: CASSNIAGADTGELFF
CDR3 DNA: TGTGCCAGCAGCAATATAGCGGGAGCGGACACCGGGGAGCTGTTTTTT

V gene: TRBV11-3
clone size: once
J gene: TRBJ2-1
CDR3 length: 16
D gene: NA
CDR3 protein: CASSLSQGRGYNEQFF
CDR3 DNA: TGTGCCAGCAGCCTGAGCCAGGGTAGGGGTTACAATGAGCAGTTCTTC